This T cell receptor beta chain was sequenced in a study of cytomegalovirus exposure and HLA in healthy donors (dated by TCRdb to about 2017). Some background on the complete study: An earlier analysis of some 620 of the donors reported 276 Gb of sequence data and around 120 million unique TCR beta sequences obtained from 150 million to 200 million T cells. Approximately 300 gigabases of sequencing data and around 80 million unique TCR sequences made up an early release that covered some 640 HLA-typed donors. The genetic ancestry cluster associated with self-reported Caucasian donors included 81% of the approximately 400 genotyped donors. The aim of the study was to test whether cataloging public T cell receptors could identify signatures of past pathogen exposure. The study profiled the T cell repertoires of 500 to 800 subjects by immunosequencing and related them to cytomegalovirus serostatus. Besides the first cohort of 500 to 700 subjects, a separate validation cohort made up of roughly 130 different subjects was used. To predict cytomegalovirus infection status, the study combined high-throughput TCR immunosequencing, statistical association of individual TCRs with disease status, and machine learning. A later analysis re-analyzed previously published TCR beta repertoires from hundreds of donors and added high-resolution HLA genotyping to study TCR occurrence patterns. In the later analysis, no new phenotypic data were used to find candidate immune exposures; instead, reliance was placed on TCR beta sequences and their occurrence across donors. An earlier analysis of roughly 580 of the donors used high-throughput TCR beta sequencing to judge whether each TCR beta V gene segment behaved as functional or pseudogenic. Donor age, sex, ethnicity and CMV serostatus were compiled alongside the repertoire data. A later genetic analysis took genome-wide SNP genotypes for about three fifths of the roughly 700 donors and used that subset as a discovery cohort. All discovery cohort repertoires had been generated using a single sequencing platform. Class I and class II HLA loci were covered by the typing at four-digit resolution. Typing coverage differed by locus: A, B, C, DRB1 and DQB1 were typed in roughly 620-640 donors, DQA1 in about 500, DPA1 in 600 to 610, and DPB1 in 472. Roughly 5 DR-DQ haplotypes were handled as single units for association and clustering, since linkage in the cohort was strong. On average, roughly 250,000 unique TCR beta nucleotide sequences were sequenced per donor among 300 to 500 genotyped donors of the cohort, with roughly 18% of those sequences being non-productive. Study-wide findings and limitations: Linkage disequilibrium might explain the correlated functional status among segregating V segments, but an unknown experimental factor could not be excluded. A later genetic analysis reported fewer N-insertions in productive TCRs among donors in an Asian-associated ancestry cluster than the approximately 700-donor mean. Because some donors lacked HLA typing at each locus, the association tests relied only on the typed subset. According to the authors, the approach could potentially be generalized to other disease states and immunological phenotypes. A later analysis found that HLA-associated TCR beta chains were more clonally expanded and had lower generation probabilities than equally common non-associated chains. The study listed around 160 TCR beta chains as associated with cytomegalovirus. The classifier was reported to diagnose cytomegalovirus status with high specificity and sensitivity in both the original and validation cohorts. According to a later analysis, TCR association rates differed among HLA loci, with DRB1 alleles showing the most associated TCRs and HLA-C alleles showing the fewest. The cohort was sequenced for TCR beta chains only, and without alpha or paired-chain data the features that could be detected were limited. In vitro tests confirmed that a few of the cytomegalovirus-associated TCR beta chains recognize cytomegalovirus antigens. The only immune exposure information available for the cohort was CMV serostatus. An association between a missense DCLRE1C variant and V-gene and J-gene trimming of TCR beta chains was found in a later genetic analysis and replicated in an independent cohort. When HLA alleles, especially DR and DQ, strongly co-occurred, attributing TCR associations to individual alleles was difficult. Across donors, most TCR sequences were observed very rarely, whereas some public TCRs were present in many individuals. Sequencing depth was assumed to be roughly uniform across donors in the presence/absence analyses, though that assumption may not hold. Some IMGT-functional V segments, including TRBV6-2 and TRBV6-3, could not be told apart with the 87-base-pair reads, so those segments were excluded. In a later analysis, most CMV-associated TCR beta chains were found to appear HLA-restricted, with HLA associations seemingly driven largely by CMV exposure. In an earlier analysis of some 640 of the donors, most TCR beta V segments were observed in productive rearrangements about 87% or about 30% of the time, broadly matching IMGT annotations. In a later analysis, some 17,000 TCR beta sequences were associated with specific HLA alleles at a false discovery rate of 0.05. About 17 rarely observed V segments, including chromosome 9 orphons, were excluded from the earlier analysis of a few hundred of the donors because counts were too low. In a later analysis, several top co-occurrence clusters were reported to appear linked to parvovirus B19, influenza, CMV and Epstein-Barr virus. A cluster of highly shared sequence variants was judged likely to be a technical artifact of the sequencing pipeline. A further reported finding was that TCR beta sequences accurately predicted the HLA-A and HLA-B alleles for most subjects in the first cohort.

Including cysteine and phenylalanine, the CDR3 has 13 amino acids. The read is trimmed to its CDR3 DNA, 39 bases read in frame from base 1. V drops 6 bases and J drops 0 bases, leaving 5 bases in between. From a lookup of the germline V gene, CDR1 and CDR2 are MDHEN and SYDVKM. This clone was seen a handful of times. The antigen this receptor binds is unknown. No much larger clonotype is one base removed from it; base qualities were not supplied. In total, roughly 710 healthy bone marrow donors made up the cohort. All cohort members were sampled while nominally healthy, although unrecorded immune exposures were likely present. The donor was CMV seronegative and belonged to the group of 352 seronegative cohort members. A peripheral blood sample was provided by each donor, and peripheral blood mononuclear cells were used for TCR beta sequencing. Genomic DNA was extracted from the blood cell samples with the Qiagen DNeasy Blood Extraction Kit.

The method was the immunoSEQ multiplex PCR assay. For the multiplex PCR, a mixture combining 60 forward primers for TCR Vbeta segments and 13 reverse primers for TCR Jbeta segments was used. A multiplex PCR assay on genomic DNA amplified the CDR3 region of rearranged TCR beta genes. Amplified TCR beta libraries were sequenced as 87-base-pair reads on the Illumina HiSeq System. The authors processed their data as follows. Across the 700 or so repertoires, a later analysis counted around 80 million unique TCR beta chains, approximately 12 million of which were shared by at least two donors. Raw reads were error-corrected and collapsed into unique sequences by a nearest-neighbor algorithm in which closely related sequences were merged to remove PCR and sequencing errors. CDR3 sequences were aligned to IMGT reference sequences to assign V, D and J gene segments. For a sequence to be retained, a match of at least six nucleotides to both a V gene segment and a J gene segment was required. Rearrangements were classified as productive when the CDR3 lacked stop codons and remained in frame with V and J, and all other rearrangements were classified as non-productive. Following IMGT convention, CDR3 was defined as the stretch from the second conserved V-encoded cysteine to the conserved J-encoded phenylalanine. The earlier analysis of around 640 of the donors excluded sequences that lacked an unambiguous match to a single V gene segment. In an earlier analysis of more than 500 of the donors, a V segment was called functional when productive rearrangements were above 56.7%, and segregating when the standard deviation between donors exceeded 5%. A statistical classification framework was developed to diagnose cytomegalovirus status using the catalog of TCR beta chain sequences. In a later analysis, V and J genes were assigned by comparing TCR nucleotide sequences against IMGT/GENE-DB human TR gene sequences. In a later analysis, CDR3 sequences and most-parsimonious VDJ recombination scenarios were assigned using the TCRdist pipeline. In a later analysis, each TCR beta chain was defined by its CDR3 amino acid sequence together with its V-gene family, and reads lacking a unique V-gene family were excluded. A later analysis removed nearly 600 highly shared, low-generation-probability nucleotide sequences to deal with suspected cross-contamination and a sequencing artifact. A later analysis calculated a clonal expansion index for each public chain from normalized within-repertoire ranks of inferred template counts. In a later analysis, generation probabilities were computed using a VDJ recombination model fitted to out-of-frame rearrangements, and the results were checked against IGoR. A later analysis scored TCR-TCR, TCR-HLA and TCR-CMV co-occurrence with hypergeometric tests, applying a repertoire-size bias correction to TCR pairs. In a later analysis, false discovery rates were estimated by permuting HLA or CMV assignments 20 times. A later analysis grouped co-occurring TCRs with DBSCAN, adding TCRdist sequence similarity when clustering within HLA-allele-positive subsets. Repertoires with fewer than 30,000 or more than 120,000 public chains, plus five repertoires with anomalous nucleotide sharing, were excluded from co-occurrence clustering. This is the immuneACCESS table as TCRdb keeps it, with only in-frame sequences that have V and J called. A part of the clones is gone; compared with another copy, unresolved V genes explain less than half, and the rest is unexplained. V and J calls and clone size follow that table, whereas D and trimming were derived from the DNA. This sample lists 150,000 or so clones; roughly 9.7% were detected once. In total, the top ten clones hold roughly 1.9% of the sample.

Input material: PBMCs. The chain links TRBV28 with TRBJ2-2; the D gene is not confidently resolved. The TCR was taken from a man over 45 in good health and CMV-seronegative. The nucleotides are TGTGCCAGCAGATCAACGAACACCGGGGAGCTGTTTTTT. This translates into CASRSTNTGELFF.